This passage covers 16 T cell receptor beta chains from one sample sequenced in a study of cytomegalovirus exposure and HLA in healthy donors. TCRdb keeps only in-frame clones here, not all; method: immunoSEQ multiplex PCR. The sample has about 140,000 clones; around 85% are singletons. The sequenced sample consisted of PBMCs. These TCRs come from a man aged 18 to 30 in good health and CMV-seronegative.

This sequence joins TRBV18 and TRBJ2-1, with D perhaps matching TRBD1 (6 bases). The germline V and J ends were trimmed by 4 bases and 8 bases, with 15 bases remaining between them. Looked up from germline, CDR1 is KGHSH and CDR2 is LQKENI. The CDR3 runs to 14 residues. The CDR3 DNA reads TGTGCCAGCTCACGGGGGCACCAGGACGATGAGCAGTTCTTC. It yields the protein CASSRGHQDDEQFF.

This chain connects TRBV6-1 to TRBJ2-2; 8 bases match TRBD2. The CDR3 spans 14 residues. Per germline, CDR1 MNHNS and CDR2 SASEGT. Trimming at V came to 3 bases and at J to 6 bases, leaving 3 bases not matched to a gene. The CDR3 sequence: CASSDPGGAGELFF. As DNA, the CDR3 is TGTGCCAGCAGTGATCCGGGAGGGGCCGGGGAGCTGTTTTTT.

The chain couples TRBV4-3 to TRBJ2-7; D not resolved. Deletions cut 0 bases from V and 6 bases from J, with 12 bases between. The CDR3 sequence is 14 residues long. Germline V gene sequence: CDR1 LGHNA, CDR2 YSLEER. The CDR3 DNA sequence: TGCGCCAGCAGCCAAGATCTGACTTTTAGCGAGCAGTACTTC. It encodes CASSQDLTFSEQYF.

This sequence joins TRBV2 and TRBJ2-7, with D uncertain. This CDR3 is built from 11 residues. Germline assignment: CDR1 SNHLY and CDR2 FYNNEI. The V and J ends lost 2 bases and 6 bases respectively, with 5 bases between them. CDR3 in amino acids: CASSENSEQYF. CDR3 bases: TGTGCCAGCAGTGAAAATAGCGAGCAGTACTTC.

The chain links TRBV27 to TRBJ2-2; D remains unclear. The germline V gene has CDR1 MNHEY and CDR2 SMNVEV (reference sequence). The CDR3 has 16 residues. The V end was cut by 0 bases, the J end by 0 bases, with 8 bases between. DNA for the CDR3: TGTGCCAGCAGTTTATCGGCACACGCGAACACCGGGGAGCTGTTTTTT. It is translated as CASSLSAHANTGELFF.

The rearrangement links TRBV2 to TRBJ1-2; 7 bases agree with TRBD1. The V segment lost 7 bases and the J segment 2 bases; nucleotides outside the gene matches: 4. Germline V gene data show CDR1 as SNHLY and CDR2 as FYNNEI. This CDR3 is 13 amino acids long. CDR3 bases: TGTGCCAGCACCCCGGGACAGAACTATGGCTACACCTTC. Translating it yields CASTPGQNYGYTF.

This clone was detected once. The chain combines TRBV6-5 with TRBJ2-3; tentatively, D is TRBD2 (5 bases). V was pared by 2 bases and J by 1 base, with 13 bases between. CDR3 length equals 16 residues. In germline, CDR1 is MNHEY, CDR2 SVGAGI. In nucleotides, the CDR3 is TGTGCCAGCAGTTACGGGTCGGGATGGGGCACAGATACGCAGTATTTT. Residues: CASSYGSGWGTDTQYF.

This sequence joins TRBV29-1 and TRBJ2-1; TRBD1 agrees at 9 bases. CDR1 SQVTM and CDR2 ANQGSEA come from the germline V gene. This CDR3 spans 15 amino acids. J lost 7 bases, V lost 6 bases, and 13 bases had no gene match. CDR3 loop: CSVRLRDRVGNEQFF. CDR3 DNA sequence: TGCAGCGTACGCCTCCGGGACAGGGTAGGGAATGAGCAGTTCTTC.

The chain recombines TRBV2 with TRBJ1-1; tentatively, D is TRBD1 (5 bases). The CDR3 sequence is 13 residues long. Germline-derived CDR1 and CDR2 are SNHLY and FYNNEI. Trimming pared 7 bases from V and 2 bases from J, leaving 11 bases between. CDR3 DNA sequence: TGTGCCAGCATTCATGACAGAAACACTGAAGCTTTCTTT. Amino acid sequence: CASIHDRNTEAFF. The whole variable domain, filled in from reference TRBV2 and TRBJ1-1, reads EPEVTQTPSHQVTQMGQEVILRCVPISNHLYFYWYRQILGQKVEFLVSFYNNEISEKSEIFDDQFSVERPDGSNFTLKIRSTKLEDSAMYFCASIHDRNTEAFFGQGTRLTVV.

The rearrangement uses TRBV14 and TRBJ2-7, with a tentative D call TRBD1 (6 bases). The CDR3 consists of 14 residues. Per the germline V gene, CDR1 is SGHDN and CDR2 is FVKESK. V was pared by 8 bases and J by 4 bases, with 18 bases between. The CDR3 bases are TGTGCCAGCTCTTCGGGGACACAACCTTACGAGCAGTACTTC. Translated: CASSSGTQPYEQYF.

The table lists this clone with a few counts. The gene calls are TRBV30 and TRBJ1-1; D perhaps matches TRBD1 (5 bases). Germline CDR1 reads GTSNPN; CDR2 reads SVGIG (reference sequence). Trimming cost V 6 bases and J 1 base, with 6 bases left between them. The CDR3 spans 11 residues. The CDR3 DNA reads TGTGCCTGCGGGGGGAACACTGAAGCTTTCTTT. It is translated as CACGGNTEAFF.

The V gene is TRBV28, the J gene TRBJ2-1, with 8 bases identical to TRBD2. Germline V gene data show CDR1 as MDHEN and CDR2 as SYDVKM. The CDR3 has 16 residues. J lost 0 bases, V lost 2 bases, and 3 bases had no gene match. The CDR3 nucleotides are TGTGCCAGCAGTTTAACTAGCGGCAGCTCCTACAATGAGCAGTTCTTC. It is translated as CASSLTSGSSYNEQFF.

The J gene is TRBJ2-5, the V gene TRBV27, with a possible D match to TRBD2 (6 bases). CDR3 length equals 13 residues. Germline CDR1 and CDR2: MNHEY and SMNVEV (reference sequence). V lost 6 bases, J lost 0 bases, and 8 bases lay in between. CDR3 nucleotides: TGTGCCAGCAGAGGACTACACCAAGAGACCCAGTACTTC. Its translation is CASRGLHQETQYF.

In its sample, this clone was seen once. The chain recombines TRBV4-1 with TRBJ2-7; TRBD1 might be the D (5 bases). V dropped 4 bases and J dropped 0 bases, with 16 bases sitting between them. The CDR3 runs 16 residues. Germline CDR1 is MGHRA and CDR2 is YSYEKL. In nucleotides, the CDR3 is TGCGCCAGCAGCCCGCTTCAGGACACGGTCTCCTACGAGCAGTACTTC. It is translated as CASSPLQDTVSYEQYF.

V is TRBV30 and J is TRBJ1-1; D is uncertain. This CDR3 region has 13 residues. Trimming stripped 7 bases from V and 5 bases from J, with 17 bases between. The V gene's germline CDR1 is GTSNPN and CDR2 SVGIG (reference sequence). The CDR3 spells CASSPFGRTEAFF. The DNA for the CDR3 is TGTGCCTCCTCACCCTTCGGTAGAACTGAAGCTTTCTTT. Full variable domain (missing parts from reference TRBV30 and TRBJ1-1): SQTIHQWPATLVQPVGSPLSLECTVEGTSNPNLYWYRQAAGRGLQLLFYSVGIGQISSEVPQNLSASRPQDRQFILSSKKLLLSDSGFYLCASSPFGRTEAFFGQGTRLTVV.

This chain uses TRBV5-4 with TRBJ2-7; tentative D call: TRBD1 (5 bases). The CDR3 consists of 12 residues. Germline loops: CDR1 SGHNT, CDR2 YYREEE (reference sequence). Deletions cut 0 bases from V and 4 bases from J, with 5 bases between. For the CDR3, the DNA is TGTGCCAGCAGCTTGGGACAGTACGAGCAGTACTTC. This encodes CASSLGQYEQYF.